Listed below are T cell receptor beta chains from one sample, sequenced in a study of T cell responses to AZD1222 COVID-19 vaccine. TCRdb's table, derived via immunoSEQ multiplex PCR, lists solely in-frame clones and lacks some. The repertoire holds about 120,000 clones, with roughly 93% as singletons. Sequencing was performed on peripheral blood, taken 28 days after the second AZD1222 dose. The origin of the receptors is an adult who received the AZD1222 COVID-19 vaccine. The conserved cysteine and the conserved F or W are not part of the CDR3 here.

CDR3aa: ASSLVIGGSREKLF
v_gene: TRBV7-9

CDR3aa: ASSEGISSYNEQF
v_gene: TRBV6-1

CDR3aa: AWSVPPSETQY
v_gene: TRBV30

CDR3aa: ASGLGGLADHNEQF
v_gene: TRBV12-5

CDR3aa: ASSVRQGAYNEQF
v_gene: TRBV9

CDR3aa: ASSDLPFTSSYNEQF
v_gene: TRBV6-2/TRBV6-3

CDR3aa: AGTSGGGTQY
v_gene: TRBV30

CDR3aa: ASSPYLGQTYEQY
v_gene: TRBV7-9

CDR3aa: ASSPKGENTEAF
v_gene: TRBV7-9

CDR3aa: AITAGNDQPQH
v_gene: TRBV10-3

CDR3aa: SVRIGRSTEQF
v_gene: TRBV29-1

CDR3aa: ASSLDSGISYEQY
v_gene: TRBV5-4

CDR3aa: ASSERQVYGYT
v_gene: TRBV2

CDR3aa: ASSQMGSYGNTIY
v_gene: TRBV14

CDR3aa: ASSLDPGISKYEQY
v_gene: TRBV5-1

CDR3aa: ASSPGTGELF
v_gene: TRBV18

CDR3aa: ASTPRASGSWETQY
v_gene: TRBV2

CDR3aa: ASSLVHTEGSGYT
v_gene: TRBV5-4

CDR3aa: ASGATEAF
v_gene: TRBV28

CDR3aa: ASSYTGDSNQPQH
v_gene: TRBV6-5

CDR3aa: ASSQTDSSNQPQH
v_gene: TRBV4-1

CDR3aa: ASSDRAETQY
v_gene: TRBV2

CDR3aa: ATSVQGNEQF
v_gene: TRBV15

CDR3aa: SVRDRGTEAF
v_gene: TRBV29-1

CDR3aa: ASSLSPLRGQGWTNEKLF
v_gene: TRBV27

CDR3aa: ASSIRPGRRDEKLF
v_gene: TRBV5-5

CDR3aa: ASHSAGGPKNEQF
v_gene: TRBV19

CDR3aa: ASSPPSTYNEQF
v_gene: TRBV18

CDR3aa: ASRSPGADEKLF
v_gene: TRBV10-2

CDR3aa: ASIEGIPLWDTQY
v_gene: TRBV6-5

CDR3aa: SVDDRAGGYEQY
v_gene: TRBV29-1

CDR3aa: ASSSWREGHNEQF
v_gene: TRBV6-2/TRBV6-3

CDR3aa: AWSPRSGSYNEQF
v_gene: TRBV30

CDR3aa: ASSYPRTGLEPRV
v_gene: TRBV6-2/TRBV6-3

CDR3aa: ASSKNTEAF
v_gene: TRBV19

CDR3aa: ASSPLAGVDNEQF
v_gene: TRBV7-9

CDR3aa: ASSLLAGTAYEQY
v_gene: TRBV18

CDR3aa: ASSQEPGTASREQF
v_gene: TRBV4-2

CDR3aa: SASGGRDYEQY
v_gene: TRBV20-1

CDR3aa: ASSHTDAGTGELF
v_gene: TRBV4-2

CDR3aa: AWTTGTGADQPQH
v_gene: TRBV30

CDR3aa: ASSLATGNSPLH
v_gene: TRBV5-5

CDR3aa: ASSLTVNTEAF
v_gene: TRBV5-4

CDR3aa: ASSLGTSGSEQY
v_gene: TRBV7-3

CDR3aa: ASSLVLGTGTPGAEAF
v_gene: TRBV7-9

CDR3aa: ASKGREGNIQY
v_gene: TRBV28

CDR3aa: ASSNNEKLF
v_gene: TRBV6-2/TRBV6-3

CDR3aa: SVGRGRLTDTQY
v_gene: TRBV29-1

CDR3aa: ASSAGGASTDEQF
v_gene: TRBV9